A single T cell receptor beta chain is shown here with its context. This specimen comes from a study of OX40 agonist ivuxolimab in advanced cancers. CDR1 SGHRS and CDR2 YFSETQ come from the germline V gene. The CDR3 runs to 13 residues. Trimming took off 0 bases at V and 3 bases at J, with 7 bases between the two ends. Clones were read by immunoSEQ multiplex PCR, and TCRdb kept only the in-frame ones, dropping some. This sample yields under 95,000 clones, of which 86% are seen a single time; approximately 7% belongs to the top ten. This TCR derives from an adult with an advanced solid tumor such as melanoma, head and neck, liver or kidney cancer. The input for sequencing was CD4+ or CD8+ T cells sorted from blood, taken in a trial of the OX40 agonist ivuxolimab. J is TRBJ2-7 and V is TRBV5-1; D not certain. CDR3 nucleotides: TGCGCCAGCAGCTTGGAAGTTGGCTACGAGCAGTACTTC. It is translated as CASSLEVGYEQYF.